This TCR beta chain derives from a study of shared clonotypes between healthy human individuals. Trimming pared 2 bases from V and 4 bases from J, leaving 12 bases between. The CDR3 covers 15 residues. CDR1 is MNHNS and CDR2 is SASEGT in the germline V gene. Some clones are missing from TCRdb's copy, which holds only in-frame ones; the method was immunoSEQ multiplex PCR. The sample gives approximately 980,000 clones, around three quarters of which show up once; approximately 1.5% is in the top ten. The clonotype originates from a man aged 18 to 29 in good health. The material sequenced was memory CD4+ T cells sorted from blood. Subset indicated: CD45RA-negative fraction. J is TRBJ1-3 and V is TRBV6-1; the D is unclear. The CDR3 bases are TGTGCCAGCAGTGAAACCCCCGCTGCAGGAAACACCATATATTTT. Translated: CASSETPAAGNTIYF.